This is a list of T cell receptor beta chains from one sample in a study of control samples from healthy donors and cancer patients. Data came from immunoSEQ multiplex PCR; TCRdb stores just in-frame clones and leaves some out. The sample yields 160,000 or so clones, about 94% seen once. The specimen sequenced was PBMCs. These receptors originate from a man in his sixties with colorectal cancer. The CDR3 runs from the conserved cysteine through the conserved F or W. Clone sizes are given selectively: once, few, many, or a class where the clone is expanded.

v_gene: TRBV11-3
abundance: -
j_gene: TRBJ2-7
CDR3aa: CASSPSLAGGPFEQYF

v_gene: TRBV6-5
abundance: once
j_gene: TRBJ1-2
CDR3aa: CASSYSRKQISYGYTF

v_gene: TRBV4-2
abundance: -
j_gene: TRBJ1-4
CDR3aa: CASSQEYRGSEKLFF

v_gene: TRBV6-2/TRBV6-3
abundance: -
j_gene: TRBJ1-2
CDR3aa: CASSYSTGGNYGYTF

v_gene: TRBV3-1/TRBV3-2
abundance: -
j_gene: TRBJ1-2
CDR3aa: CASSQVAGRGYTF

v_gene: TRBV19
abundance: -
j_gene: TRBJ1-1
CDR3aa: CASSMSPRRGTEAFF

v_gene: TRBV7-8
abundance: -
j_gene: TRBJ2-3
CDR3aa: CASSLPEGGLADTQYF

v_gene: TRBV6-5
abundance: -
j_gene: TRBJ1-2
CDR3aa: CASTLQGANYGYTF

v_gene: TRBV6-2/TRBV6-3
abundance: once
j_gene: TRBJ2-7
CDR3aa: CASSYETSGSYEQYF

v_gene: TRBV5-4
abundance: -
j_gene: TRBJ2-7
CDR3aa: CASSSGGKYEQYF

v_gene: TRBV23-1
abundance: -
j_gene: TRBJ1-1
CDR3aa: CASSHRRDRGMPLLLNTEAFF

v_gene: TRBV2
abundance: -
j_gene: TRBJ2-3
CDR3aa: CASSELGGGAADTQYF

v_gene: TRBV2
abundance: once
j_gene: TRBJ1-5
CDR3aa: CASSELGSNSNQPQHF

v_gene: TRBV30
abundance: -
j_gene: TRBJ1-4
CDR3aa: CAWTGLSSNEKLFF

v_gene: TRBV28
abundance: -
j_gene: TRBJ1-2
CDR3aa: CASSLMELNYGYTF

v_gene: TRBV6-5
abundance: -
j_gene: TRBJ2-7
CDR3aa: CASSYLAGGSYEQYF

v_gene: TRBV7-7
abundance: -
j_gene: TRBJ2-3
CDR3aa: CASGRAGTDTQYF

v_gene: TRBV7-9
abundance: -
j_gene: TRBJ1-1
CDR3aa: CASRAGEGTEAFF

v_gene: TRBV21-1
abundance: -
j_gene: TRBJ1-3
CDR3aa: CASSKDLESSGNTIYF

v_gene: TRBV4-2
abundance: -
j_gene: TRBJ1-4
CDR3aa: CASSQDRMGSTNEKLFF

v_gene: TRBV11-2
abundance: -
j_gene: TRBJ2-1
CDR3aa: CASSSTGSSYNEQFF

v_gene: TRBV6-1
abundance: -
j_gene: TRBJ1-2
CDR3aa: CASSEAGTANYGYTF

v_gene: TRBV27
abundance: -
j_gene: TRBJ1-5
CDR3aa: CASRDQAGWDQPQHF

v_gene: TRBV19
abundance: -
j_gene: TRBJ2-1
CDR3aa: CASSPSGGYNEQFF

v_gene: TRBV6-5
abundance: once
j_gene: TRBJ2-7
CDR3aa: CASSTRGRQYF

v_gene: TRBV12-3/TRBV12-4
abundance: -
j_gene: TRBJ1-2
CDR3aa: CASSFSGNSGYTF

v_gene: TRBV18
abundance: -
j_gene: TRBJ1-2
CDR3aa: CASSPGRQGGYGYTF

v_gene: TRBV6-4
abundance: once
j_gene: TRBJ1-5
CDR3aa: CASSEGSNQPQHF

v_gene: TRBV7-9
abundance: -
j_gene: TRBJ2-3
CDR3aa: CASSPIGNTDTQYF

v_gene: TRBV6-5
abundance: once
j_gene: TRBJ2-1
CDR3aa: CASRLGRASGEQFF

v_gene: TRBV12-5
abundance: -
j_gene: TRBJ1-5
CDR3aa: CASVRQPFNQPQHF

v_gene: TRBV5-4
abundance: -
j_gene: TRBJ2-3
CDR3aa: CASSLGVLRGTDTQYF

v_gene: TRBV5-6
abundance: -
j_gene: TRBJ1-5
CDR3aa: CASSLGQGDQPQHF

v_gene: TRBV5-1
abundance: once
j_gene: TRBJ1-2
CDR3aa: CASSFGTEGYTF

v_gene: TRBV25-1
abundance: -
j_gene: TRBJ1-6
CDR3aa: CASNEDRDNSPLHF

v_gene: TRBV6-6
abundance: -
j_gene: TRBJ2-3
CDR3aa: CASSLFVGTDTQYF

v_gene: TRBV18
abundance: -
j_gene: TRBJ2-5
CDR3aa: CASSGQEEPQYF

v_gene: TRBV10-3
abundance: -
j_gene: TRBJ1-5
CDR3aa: CAISENGQGAPQPQHF

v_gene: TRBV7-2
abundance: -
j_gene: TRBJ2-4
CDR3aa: CASSLAGGRDIQYF

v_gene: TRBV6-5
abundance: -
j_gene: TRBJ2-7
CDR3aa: CASTNPWDEQYF

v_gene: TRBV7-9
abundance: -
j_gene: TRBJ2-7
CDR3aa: CASSSAQGYEQYF

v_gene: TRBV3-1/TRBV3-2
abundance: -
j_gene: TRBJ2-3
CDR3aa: CASSQEGGGASDTQYF

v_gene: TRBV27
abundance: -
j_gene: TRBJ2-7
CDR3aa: CASSFVGAVSYEQYF

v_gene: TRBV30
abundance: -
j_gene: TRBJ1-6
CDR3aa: CAWSVGDRNSPLHF

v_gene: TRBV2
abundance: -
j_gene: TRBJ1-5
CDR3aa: CATQGASQPQHF

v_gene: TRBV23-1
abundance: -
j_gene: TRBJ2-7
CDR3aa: CASARTGRYEQYF

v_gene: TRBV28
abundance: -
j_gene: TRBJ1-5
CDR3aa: CASRLTGDEQPQHF

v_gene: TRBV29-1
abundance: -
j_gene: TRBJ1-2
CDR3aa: CSVEIGQGAYGYTF

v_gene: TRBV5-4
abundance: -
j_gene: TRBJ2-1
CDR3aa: CASSGGTGNEQFF

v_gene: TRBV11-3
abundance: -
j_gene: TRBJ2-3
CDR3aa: CASSLGSATGAYTDTQYF

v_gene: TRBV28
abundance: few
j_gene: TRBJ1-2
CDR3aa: CASDRGPSYGYTF

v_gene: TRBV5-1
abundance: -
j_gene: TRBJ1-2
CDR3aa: CASSGQGDGYTF

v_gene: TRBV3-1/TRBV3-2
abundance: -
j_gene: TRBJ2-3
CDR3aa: CASSQGGTDTQYF

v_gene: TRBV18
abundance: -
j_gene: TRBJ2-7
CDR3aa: CASSSMTGSYEQYF

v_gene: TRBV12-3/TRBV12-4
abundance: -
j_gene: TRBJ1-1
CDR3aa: CASSPNLNTEAFF

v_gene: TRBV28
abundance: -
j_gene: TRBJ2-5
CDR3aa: CASSSLETQYF

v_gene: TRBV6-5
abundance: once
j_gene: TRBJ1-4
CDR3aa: CASSSTQGGNEKLFF